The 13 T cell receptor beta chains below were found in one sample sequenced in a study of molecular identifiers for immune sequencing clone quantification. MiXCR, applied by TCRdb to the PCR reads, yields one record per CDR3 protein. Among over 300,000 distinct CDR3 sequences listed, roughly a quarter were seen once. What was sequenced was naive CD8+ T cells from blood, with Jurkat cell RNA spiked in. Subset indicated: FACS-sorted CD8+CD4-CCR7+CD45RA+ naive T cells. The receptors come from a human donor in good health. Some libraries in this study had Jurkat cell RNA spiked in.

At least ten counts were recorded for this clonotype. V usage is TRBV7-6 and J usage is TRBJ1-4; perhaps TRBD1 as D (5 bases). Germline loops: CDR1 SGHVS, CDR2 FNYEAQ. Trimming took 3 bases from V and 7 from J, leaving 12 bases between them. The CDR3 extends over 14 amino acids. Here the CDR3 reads CASSFLVGTEKLFF. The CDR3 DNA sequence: TGTGCCAGCAGCTTTTTAGTAGGGACTGAAAAACTGTTTTTT.

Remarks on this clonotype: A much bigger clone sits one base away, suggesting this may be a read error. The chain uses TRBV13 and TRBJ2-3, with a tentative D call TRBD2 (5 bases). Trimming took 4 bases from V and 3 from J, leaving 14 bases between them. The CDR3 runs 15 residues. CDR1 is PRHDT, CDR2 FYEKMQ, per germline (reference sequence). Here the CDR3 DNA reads TGTGCCAGCAGCTCCGGGGTCGGTTGGACAGATACGCAGTATTTT. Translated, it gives CASSSGVGWTDTQYF.

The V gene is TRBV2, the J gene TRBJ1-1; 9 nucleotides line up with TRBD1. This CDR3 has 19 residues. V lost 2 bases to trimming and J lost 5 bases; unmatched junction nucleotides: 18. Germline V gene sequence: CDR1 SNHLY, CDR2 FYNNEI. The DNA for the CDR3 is TGTGCCAGCAGTGAATGGGGCCCGGGGAACGACAGGGGGGGTACTGAAGCTTTCTTT. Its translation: CASSEWGPGNDRGGTEAFF.

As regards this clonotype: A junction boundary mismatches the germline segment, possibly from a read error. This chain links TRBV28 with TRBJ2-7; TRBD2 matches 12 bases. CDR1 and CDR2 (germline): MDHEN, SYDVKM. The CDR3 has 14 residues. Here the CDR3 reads CVSSLTSGSYEQYF. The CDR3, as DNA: TGTGTCAGCAGTTTGACTAGCGGGAGCTACGAGCAGTACTTC.

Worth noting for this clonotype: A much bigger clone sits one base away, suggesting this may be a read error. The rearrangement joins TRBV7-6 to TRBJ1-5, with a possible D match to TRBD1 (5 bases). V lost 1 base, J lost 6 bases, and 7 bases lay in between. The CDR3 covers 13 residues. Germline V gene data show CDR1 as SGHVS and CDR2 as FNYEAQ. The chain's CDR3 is CASSLGGRQPQHF. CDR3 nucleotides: TGTGCCAGCAGCTTAGGGGGACGTCAGCCCCAGCATTTT.

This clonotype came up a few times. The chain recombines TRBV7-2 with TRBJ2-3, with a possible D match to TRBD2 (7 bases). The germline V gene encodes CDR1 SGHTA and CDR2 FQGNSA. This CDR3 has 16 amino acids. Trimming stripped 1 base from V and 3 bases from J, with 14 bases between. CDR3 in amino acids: CASSLVEGGLTDTQYF. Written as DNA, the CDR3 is TGTGCCAGCAGCTTAGTGGAGGGGGGGCTTACAGATACGCAGTATTTT.

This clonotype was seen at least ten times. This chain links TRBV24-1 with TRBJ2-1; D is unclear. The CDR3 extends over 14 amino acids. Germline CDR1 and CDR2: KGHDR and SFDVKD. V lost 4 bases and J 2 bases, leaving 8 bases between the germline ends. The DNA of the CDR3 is TGTGCCACCAGTGACGTTGGAGCCTACAATGAGCAGTTCTTC. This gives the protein CATSDVGAYNEQFF.

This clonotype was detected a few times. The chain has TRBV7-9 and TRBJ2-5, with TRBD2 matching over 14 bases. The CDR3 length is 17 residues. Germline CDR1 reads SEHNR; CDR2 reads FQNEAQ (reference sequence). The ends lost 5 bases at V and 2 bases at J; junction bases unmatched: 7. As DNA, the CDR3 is TGTGCCAGCAGCACGGGACTAGCGGGGGTTATACAAGAGACCCAGTACTTC. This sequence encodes CASSTGLAGVIQETQYF.

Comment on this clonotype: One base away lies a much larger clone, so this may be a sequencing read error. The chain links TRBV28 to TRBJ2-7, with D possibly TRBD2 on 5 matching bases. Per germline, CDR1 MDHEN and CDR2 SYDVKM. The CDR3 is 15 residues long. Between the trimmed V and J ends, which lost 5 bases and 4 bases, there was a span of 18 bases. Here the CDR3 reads CASSTRSGSEYEQYF. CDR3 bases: TGTGCCAGCAGTACCCGGAGCGGTTCGGAATACGAGCAGTACTTC.

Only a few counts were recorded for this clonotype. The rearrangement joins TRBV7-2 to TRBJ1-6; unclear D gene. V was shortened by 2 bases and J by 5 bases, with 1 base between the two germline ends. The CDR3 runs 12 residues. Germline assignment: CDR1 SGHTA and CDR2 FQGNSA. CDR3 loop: CASSLHNSPLHF. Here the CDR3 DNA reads TGTGCCAGCAGCTTACATAATTCACCCCTCCACTTT.

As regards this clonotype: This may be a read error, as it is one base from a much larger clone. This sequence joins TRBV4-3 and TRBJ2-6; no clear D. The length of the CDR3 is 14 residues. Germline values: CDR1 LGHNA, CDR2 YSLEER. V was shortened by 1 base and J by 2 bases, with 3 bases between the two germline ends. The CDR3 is CASSQAPGANVLTF. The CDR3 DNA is TGCGCCAGCAGCCAAGCTCCTGGGGCCAACGTCCTGACTTTC.

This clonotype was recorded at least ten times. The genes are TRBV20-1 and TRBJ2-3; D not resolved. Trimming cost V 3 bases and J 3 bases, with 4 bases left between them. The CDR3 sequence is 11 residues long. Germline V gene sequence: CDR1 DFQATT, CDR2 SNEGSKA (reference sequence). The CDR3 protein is CSARDTDTQYF. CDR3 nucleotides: TGCAGTGCTAGGGATACAGATACGCAGTATTTT.

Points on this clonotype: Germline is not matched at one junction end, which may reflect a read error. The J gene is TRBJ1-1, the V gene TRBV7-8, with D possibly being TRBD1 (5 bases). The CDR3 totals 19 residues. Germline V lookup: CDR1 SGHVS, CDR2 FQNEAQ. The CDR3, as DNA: TGTGCCAGCAGCTTAACCGACCCTCCCCGGTCGGGGACGAACACTGAAGCTTCCTTT. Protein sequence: CASSLTDPPRSGTNTEASF.